This T cell receptor (beta chain) was identified in a study of cytomegalovirus exposure and HLA in healthy donors. Study context: The approximately 600 first-cohort repertoires shared a platform with the approximately 120 validation repertoires, as reported in a later analysis. Findings and limits, study-wide: The study labeled 150 to 200 TCR beta chains cytomegalovirus-associated. Cytomegalovirus status was reportedly diagnosed by the classifier with high sensitivity and specificity.

Produced via immunoSEQ multiplex PCR; TCRdb's table is partial and in-frame only. The sample shows roughly 90,000 clones, approximately 81% of them seen only once. There are 15 residues in the CDR3. Germline CDR1 MDHEN, CDR2 SYDVKM. Trimming removed 7 bases at V and 5 bases at J, with 20 bases between. This clone was found once. Its specificity is unknown. The specimen sequenced was PBMCs. This chain joins TRBV28 and TRBJ2-5, with a tentative D call TRBD1 (5 bases). The receptor comes from a young man in good health and CMV-seropositive. CDR3 amino acids: CASIPGLAGQETQYF. The CDR3 DNA is TGTGCCAGCATCCCCGGGCTTGCAGGGCAGGAGACCCAGTACTTC.